Below, 14 T cell receptor beta chains from the same sample are listed, as sequenced in a study of cytomegalovirus exposure and HLA in healthy donors. Amplification used 60 Vbeta primers and 13 Jbeta primers. Libraries were prepared by immunoSEQ multiplex PCR; TCRdb keeps only in-frame clonotypes and omits some of them. The table has about 200,000 clones, 87% seen once. Input material: PBMCs. Receptors originate from a boy aged 2 to 10 in good health and CMV-seronegative.

This chain joins TRBV28 and TRBJ1-2; 7 nucleotides agree with TRBD1. With V trimmed by 6 bases and J by 2 bases, 6 bases remained unmatched. This CDR3 comprises 14 residues. The germline gives CDR1 MDHEN, CDR2 SYDVKM. CDR3: CASRPRGANYGYTF. The CDR3 DNA is TGTGCCAGCAGGCCCAGGGGGGCCAACTATGGCTACACCTTC.

This chain connects TRBV14 to TRBJ1-1, with TRBD1 matching over 7 bases. V trimming: 5 bases; J trimming: 7 bases; junction bases outside the gene matches: 10. This CDR3 contains 14 residues. Per the germline V gene, CDR1 is SGHDN and CDR2 is FVKESK. The CDR3 spells CASSRRDRNFEAFF. The CDR3 nucleotides read TGTGCCAGCAGCAGACGGGACAGAAATTTTGAAGCTTTCTTT.

The chain combines TRBV7-9 with TRBJ2-2; D may be TRBD2 (7 bases). CDR3 size: 15 residues. CDR1 and CDR2 (germline): SEHNR, FQNEAQ (reference sequence). V was cut by 7 bases and J by 1 base, with 13 bases left in between. Written as DNA, the CDR3 is TGTGCCAGCAATATCGGGGGGCGGAACACCGGGGAGCTGTTTTTT. Its protein is CASNIGGRNTGELFF.

This clone was picked up a small number of times. The genes are TRBV4-2 and TRBJ2-7; 7 bases map to TRBD1. Germline lookup yields CDR1 LGHNA and CDR2 YNFKEQ. V shed 1 base, J shed 6 bases, and the junction held 3 bases outside the gene matches. The CDR3 covers 13 residues. This chain's CDR3 is CASSQVAGGEQYF. The CDR3 nucleotides are TGTGCCAGCAGCCAAGTGGCAGGGGGCGAGCAGTACTTC.

The chain employs TRBV10-3 and TRBJ2-7, with TRBD1 as a possible D gene (5 bases). Between the trimmed V and J ends, which lost 3 bases and 3 bases, there was a span of 15 bases. Germline loops: CDR1 ENHRY, CDR2 SYGVKD. The CDR3 runs 15 residues. The CDR3 DNA is TGTGCCATCAGTGAAGTTGGGGCCACCATCTACGAGCAGTACTTC. This sequence encodes CAISEVGATIYEQYF.

This chain links TRBV9 with TRBJ2-2; D is perhaps TRBD1 (6 bases). With 4 bases removed from V and 4 bases from J, the gap between germline ends came to 11 bases. Germline-derived CDR1 and CDR2 are SGDLS and YYNGEE. The CDR3 loop spans 14 amino acids. CDR3 nucleotide sequence: TGTGCCAGCAGCATTAGACAGGTCACCGGGGAGCTGTTTTTT. It yields the protein CASSIRQVTGELFF.

The rearrangement joins TRBV28 to TRBJ1-3; TRBD1 matches at 8 bases. Trimming cost V 6 bases and J 2 bases; bases outside gene matches: 3. There are 14 residues in the CDR3. The germline V gene encodes CDR1 MDHEN and CDR2 SYDVKM. The CDR3 region is CASSPRGPGNTIYF. DNA for the CDR3: TGTGCCAGCAGCCCCAGGGGGCCTGGAAACACCATATATTTT. Drawing the rest from reference TRBV28 and TRBJ1-3, the complete variable domain is DVKVTQSSRYLVKRTGEKVFLECVQDMDHENMFWYRQDPGLGLRLIYFSYDVKMKEKGDIPEGYSVSREKKERFSLILESASTNQTSMYLCASSPRGPGNTIYFGEGSWLTVV.

The chain is built from TRBV9 and TRBJ1-2; D is perhaps TRBD1 (6 bases). V shed 4 bases and J shed 0 bases, with 16 bases lying between them. This CDR3 contains 16 residues. Germline assignment: CDR1 SGDLS and CDR2 YYNGEE. The CDR3 reads CASSSHRDNPNYGYTF. Written as DNA, the CDR3 is TGTGCCAGCAGCTCACATCGGGACAACCCTAACTATGGCTACACCTTC.

V gene TRBV2 combines with J gene TRBJ2-5, with 9 nucleotides matching TRBD2. V trimming: 6 bases; J trimming: 2 bases; junction bases outside the gene matches: 4. The CDR3 spans 14 residues. The V gene's germline CDR1 is SNHLY and CDR2 FYNNEI. The CDR3 nucleotides read TGTGCCAGCAGAGAAAGCGGGGGGCAAGAGACCCAGTACTTC. Translating gives CASRESGGQETQYF. The variable domain in full, completed from reference TRBV2 and TRBJ2-5, reads EPEVTQTPSHQVTQMGQEVILRCVPISNHLYFYWYRQILGQKVEFLVSFYNNEISEKSEIFDDQFSVERPDGSNFTLKIRSTKLEDSAMYFCASRESGGQETQYFGPGTRLLVL.

V gene TRBV2 combines with J gene TRBJ2-5; TRBD2 aligns across 9 bases. The length of the CDR3 is 16 residues. Germline CDR1 is SNHLY and CDR2 is FYNNEI. V shed 3 bases, J shed 1 base, and the junction held 6 bases outside the gene matches. CDR3 residues: CASSDPGLAGQETQYF. The CDR3 nucleotides read TGTGCCAGCAGTGATCCGGGACTAGCTGGCCAAGAGACCCAGTACTTC. Drawing the rest from reference TRBV2 and TRBJ2-5, the complete variable domain is EPEVTQTPSHQVTQMGQEVILRCVPISNHLYFYWYRQILGQKVEFLVSFYNNEISEKSEIFDDQFSVERPDGSNFTLKIRSTKLEDSAMYFCASSDPGLAGQETQYFGPGTRLLVL.

This sequence joins TRBV6-1 and TRBJ1-5; tentative D call: TRBD1 (5 bases). The CDR3 consists of 17 residues. CDR1 is MNHNS and CDR2 is SASEGT in the germline V gene. Trimming removed 1 base from V and 0 bases from J, with 13 bases in between. The CDR3 loop reads CASSEGTTRVSNQPQHF. The CDR3 bases are TGTGCCAGCAGTGAAGGGACTACCAGGGTTAGCAATCAGCCCCAGCATTTT.

In its sample, this clone was seen a few times. This chain connects TRBV18 to TRBJ1-4; D not certain. The CDR3 sequence is 14 residues long. Trimming removed 2 bases from V and 2 bases from J, with 6 bases in between. Germline V gene lookup returns CDR1 KGHSH and CDR2 LQKENI. CDR3 nucleotide sequence: TGTGCCAGCTCACCAGGGCAGACTAATGAAAAACTGTTTTTT. Protein sequence: CASSPGQTNEKLFF.

The V and J genes are TRBV7-2 and TRBJ2-5; D remains ambiguous. CDR1 and CDR2 from the germline V gene are SGHTA and FQGNSA. V shed 5 bases and J shed 0 bases, with 4 bases lying between them. The CDR3 extends over 12 amino acids. The CDR3 spells CASSQYQETQYF. The DNA of the CDR3 is TGTGCCAGCAGCCAGTACCAAGAGACCCAGTACTTC.

V is TRBV28 and J is TRBJ2-4; D is undetermined. This CDR3 is built from 15 residues. V lost 2 bases and J 0 bases, leaving 8 bases between the germline ends. The germline gives CDR1 MDHEN, CDR2 SYDVKM. The CDR3 loop reads CASSLPGIAKNIQYF. As DNA, the CDR3 is TGTGCCAGCAGTTTACCGGGTATAGCCAAAAACATTCAGTACTTC.